Below are 30 T cell receptor beta chains sequenced from a single sample in a study of beta chain features in type 1 diabetes. Since all of the isolated RNA was reverse transcribed, expressed TCRB transcripts were what got sequenced. TCRdb's copy holds only in-frame clones and misses some; the assay was immunoSEQ multiplex PCR. The sample includes around 340,000 clones, around 8% of them seen just once. The sample taken for sequencing was central memory CD4+ T cells from blood. These receptors were obtained from a young woman in good health.

V usage is TRBV6-5 and J usage is TRBJ2-3; no definite D call. CDR1 and CDR2 (germline): MNHEY, SVGAGI. The CDR3 runs 16 residues. Trimming cost V 0 bases and J 5 bases, with 15 bases left between them. CDR3 amino acids: CASSYSRPRNGDTQYF. DNA of the CDR3: TGTGCCAGCAGTTACTCACGGCCCCGGAATGGAGATACGCAGTATTTT.

This clone was recorded many times. V and J are TRBV5-1 and TRBJ2-2, with TRBD2 matching over 7 bases. This CDR3 has 14 amino acids. Germline lookup yields CDR1 SGHRS and CDR2 YFSETQ. V lost 5 bases, J lost 4 bases, and 5 bases stayed unmatched. The CDR3 here is CASRSSGATGELFF. The CDR3, as DNA: TGCGCCAGCAGGTCTAGCGGAGCCACCGGGGAGCTGTTTTTT.

The rearrangement links TRBV2 to TRBJ2-7, with 12 nucleotides matching TRBD2. CDR1 is SNHLY, CDR2 FYNNEI, per germline. The ends lost 6 bases at V and 6 bases at J; junction bases unmatched: 3. The CDR3 loop spans 13 amino acids. The CDR3 loop reads CASSLLAGGEQYF. As DNA, the CDR3 is TGTGCCAGCAGCCTACTAGCGGGAGGCGAGCAGTACTTC. Together with reference TRBV2 and TRBJ2-7, the CDR3 gives the full variable domain: EPEVTQTPSHQVTQMGQEVILRCVPISNHLYFYWYRQILGQKVEFLVSFYNNEISEKSEIFDDQFSVERPDGSNFTLKIRSTKLEDSAMYFCASSLLAGGEQYFGPGTRLTVT.

Only a few counts were recorded for this clone. This chain joins TRBV7-9 and TRBJ2-3; 7 nucleotides match TRBD2. This CDR3 region has 12 residues. In germline, CDR1 is SEHNR, CDR2 FQNEAQ (reference sequence). V trimming: 1 base; J trimming: 11 bases; junction bases outside the gene matches: 3. In nucleotides, the CDR3 is TGTGCCAGCAGCTTAGGACCGGGAGGGCAGTATTTT. Residues: CASSLGPGGQYF.

This sequence joins TRBV5-1 and TRBJ2-3; 10 bases align to TRBD2. The junction had 7 bases not matched to a gene; V was cut back by 6 bases and J by 0 bases. The CDR3 sequence is 16 residues long. Germline V CDR1 and CDR2: SGHRS, YFSETQ. The CDR3 DNA is TGCGCCAGCACGGCTAGCGGGAGTGTTAGCACAGATACGCAGTATTTT. It is translated as CASTASGSVSTDTQYF.

The chain employs TRBV6-5 and TRBJ1-1, with 7 bases lining up with TRBD1. This CDR3 is built from 13 residues. Germline V lookup: CDR1 MNHEY, CDR2 SVGAGI. V trimming: 10 bases; J trimming: 5 bases; junction bases outside the gene matches: 10. The chain's CDR3 is CATTRAGGTEAFF. The CDR3, as DNA: TGTGCCACCACGCGCGCAGGGGGTACTGAAGCTTTCTTT.

This clone has ten or more counts. The chain uses TRBV18 and TRBJ2-4, with TRBD2 matching over 15 bases. The CDR3 runs to 19 residues. V gave up 1 base and J gave up 6 bases; unmatched junction bases: 10. The germline V gene has CDR1 KGHSH and CDR2 LQKENI. The CDR3 loop reads CASSPLTSGTSGRRNIQYF. CDR3 nucleotides: TGTGCCAGCTCACCACTCACATCCGGGACTAGCGGGAGGAGAAACATTCAGTACTTC. Based on the CDR3 plus reference TRBV18 and TRBJ2-4, the full variable domain is NAGVMQNPRHLVRRRGQEARLRCSPMKGHSHVYWYRQLPEEGLKFMVYLQKENIIDESGMPKERFSAEFPKEGPSILRIQQVVRGDSAAYFCASSPLTSGTSGRRNIQYFGAGTRLSVL.

There are a few counts of this clone. The genes are TRBV11-2 and TRBJ2-1, with a possible D match to TRBD2 (5 bases). The CDR3 sequence is 16 residues long. Trimming shortened V by 5 bases and J by 3 bases, and 17 bases separated the two germline ends. Per the germline V gene, CDR1 is SGHAT and CDR2 is FQNNGV. The CDR3 region is CASSLATSNLYNEQFF. The CDR3 DNA is TGTGCCAGCAGCCTCGCAACTAGTAACCTCTACAATGAGCAGTTCTTC.

This clone was seen only a few times. Additional DNA sequences in this sample encode the identical CDR3. V and J are TRBV28 and TRBJ1-2, with TRBD1 matching over 7 bases. The CDR3 has 13 amino acids. V shed 2 bases, J shed 8 bases, and the junction held 5 bases outside the gene matches. CDR1 and CDR2 from the germline V gene are MDHEN and SYDVKM. The CDR3 DNA follows: TGTGCCAGCAGTTTACTAACAGGGGTCGGCTACACCTTC. Its translation: CASSLLTGVGYTF.

This clone was observed at least ten times. The rearrangement uses TRBV7-2 and TRBJ2-7, with D unclear. The CDR3 has 13 amino acids. V lost 3 bases, J lost 1 base, and 7 bases lay in between. The V gene's germline CDR1 is SGHTA and CDR2 FQGNSA. CDR3 in amino acids: CASSFTPSYEQYF. CDR3 DNA sequence: TGTGCCAGCAGCTTCACTCCATCCTACGAGCAGTACTTC.

This clone turned up a few times. The CDR3 reads CASSVATGSGRGDEQFF. The CDR3 coding sequence is TGTGCCAGCAGCGTAGCTACGGGTAGCGGGAGAGGGGATGAGCAGTTCTTC. The chain employs TRBV9 and TRBJ2-1, with TRBD2 identical over 9 bases. CDR1 is SGDLS, CDR2 YYNGEE, per germline. The CDR3 loop spans 17 amino acids. V shed 0 bases and J 8 bases; nucleotides not matched to a gene: 12.

CDR3 DNA: TGTGCCAGCAGCTACGGTGAGGGGGCACAGCATTTT. Translating gives CASSYGEGAQHF. The gene calls are TRBV7-2 and TRBJ1-5, with 7 bases that match TRBD1. CDR1 is SGHTA and CDR2 is FQGNSA in the germline V gene. V lost 4 bases, J lost 13 bases, and 7 bases stayed unmatched. The CDR3 is 12 amino acids. Variable domain in full (rest from reference TRBV7-2 and TRBJ1-5): GAGVSQSPSNKVTEKGKDVELRCDPISGHTALYWYRQSLGQGLEFLIYFQGNSAPDKSGLPSDRFSAERTGGSVSTLTIQRTQQEDSAVYLCASSYGEGAQHFGDGTRLSIL.

This clone was seen at least ten times. CDR3 bases: TGTGCCAGCAGCAAAACAGGGAGCTCTGGAAACACCATATATTTT. This encodes CASSKTGSSGNTIYF. The J gene is TRBJ1-3, the V gene TRBV28, with D possibly being TRBD1 (6 bases). Germline CDR1 is MDHEN and CDR2 is SYDVKM. V lost 6 bases, J lost 0 bases, and 12 bases lay in between. The CDR3 loop spans 15 amino acids.

The sample holds a few counts of this clone. The CDR3 region is CASRFENTGELFF. DNA of the CDR3: TGTGCCAGCAGATTCGAAAACACCGGGGAGCTGTTTTTT. The rearrangement links TRBV5-6 to TRBJ2-2; no firm D call. The V gene's germline CDR1 is SGHDT and CDR2 YYEEEE. The CDR3 is 13 residues long. Between the trimmed V and J ends, which lost 5 bases and 2 bases, there was a span of 7 bases.

In this sample, this clone turned up a few times. The chain couples TRBV6-5 to TRBJ2-7, with D uncertain. Germline V gives CDR1 MNHEY, CDR2 SVGAGI. The V end was cut by 2 bases, the J end by 0 bases, with 11 bases between. This CDR3 spans 15 amino acids. CDR3 residues: CASSYRRGASYEQYF. Written as DNA, the CDR3 is TGTGCCAGCAGTTACCGGCGAGGAGCCTCCTACGAGCAGTACTTC.

V and J are TRBV9 and TRBJ2-3, with D possibly called TRBD1 or TRBD2 (6 bases each). Germline V CDR1 and CDR2: SGDLS, YYNGEE. The length of the CDR3 is 18 residues. V was pared by 0 bases and J by 3 bases, with 20 bases between. This CDR3 reads CASSVAPFGGTLTDTQYF. DNA of the CDR3: TGTGCCAGCAGCGTAGCCCCTTTCGGGGGCACTTTGACAGATACGCAGTATTTT.

The CDR3 nucleotides read TGCACCAGCAGTGGAAGAAGTTTGTGCACAAAGCGGGCCAACGTCCTGACTTTC. Translated, it gives CTSSGRSLCTKRANVLTF. V is TRBV1 and J is TRBJ2-6. TRBV1 is flagged as a pseudogene. The CDR3 is made up of 18 amino acids.

About this clone: This sample also contains other DNA sequences that code for the same CDR3. The V and J genes are TRBV5-1 and TRBJ2-5; D unresolved. Germline V gene data show CDR1 as SGHRS and CDR2 as YFSETQ. The CDR3 contains 12 residues. With 0 bases removed from V and 2 bases from J, the gap between germline ends came to 2 bases. The CDR3 coding sequence is TGCGCCAGCAGCTTGGGACAAGAGACCCAGTACTTC. This translates into CASSLGQETQYF.

The rearrangement joins TRBV7-2 to TRBJ2-1; tentatively, D is TRBD2 (5 bases). The germline V gene encodes CDR1 SGHTA and CDR2 FQGNSA. V shed 5 bases and J shed 8 bases, with 22 bases lying between them. CDR3 length equals 16 residues. Here the CDR3 DNA reads TGTGCCAGCAGCACGCGACTCGGACTTCGATCTGATGAGCAGTTCTTC. It encodes CASSTRLGLRSDEQFF.

This chain uses TRBV4-2 with TRBJ2-5; D is uncertain. Germline CDR1 and CDR2: LGHNA and YNFKEQ. The V end lost 5 bases, the J end lost 1 base, and 8 bases lay between the germline ends. CDR3 size: 13 residues. Here the CDR3 DNA reads TGTGCCAGCAGCTTAAGATCCCAAGAGACCCAGTACTTC. It specifies CASSLRSQETQYF.

This chain joins TRBV7-8 and TRBJ2-1; 7 bases are shared with TRBD2. This CDR3 is 15 amino acids long. The J segment lost 2 bases and the V segment lost 2 bases, leaving 3 bases of the junction unmatched. Germline values: CDR1 SGHVS, CDR2 FQNEAQ. In DNA, the CDR3 is TGTGCCAGCAGCTTATCGGGAGGAACCTACAATGAGCAGTTCTTC. It is translated as CASSLSGGTYNEQFF.

The V gene is TRBV2, the J gene TRBJ2-1; D gene uncertain. The CDR3 loop spans 13 amino acids. V was pared by 7 bases and J by 4 bases, with 11 bases between. Germline loops: CDR1 SNHLY, CDR2 FYNNEI. The CDR3 DNA is TGTGCCAGCAAATTGGACGGTTACAATGAGCAGTTCTTC. This sequence encodes CASKLDGYNEQFF. Using reference TRBV2 and TRBJ2-1 for the parts outside the CDR3, the full variable domain is EPEVTQTPSHQVTQMGQEVILRCVPISNHLYFYWYRQILGQKVEFLVSFYNNEISEKSEIFDDQFSVERPDGSNFTLKIRSTKLEDSAMYFCASKLDGYNEQFFGPGTRLTVL.

The rearrangement joins TRBV5-1 to TRBJ2-5; 10 positions agree with TRBD1. The DNA end favors TRBJ2-7, so the J call may be wrong. The CDR3 is 15 residues long. The germline gives CDR1 SGHRS, CDR2 YFSETQ. CDR3 sequence: CASSTGTGAFHEQYF. CDR3 coding DNA: TGCGCCAGCAGCACCGGGACAGGGGCTTTCCACGAGCAGTACTTC.

The chain couples TRBV7-2 to TRBJ2-3; TRBD2 aligns across 13 bases. V was clipped by 5 bases and J by 10 bases; unmatched bases: 9. Germline V gives CDR1 SGHTA, CDR2 FQGNSA. The CDR3 has 15 residues. The CDR3 protein is CASSLRTSGSEAQYF. The CDR3 DNA is TGTGCCAGCAGCCTAAGGACTAGCGGGAGTGAGGCGCAGTATTTT. The complete variable domain, with remaining parts taken from reference TRBV7-2 and TRBJ2-3, reads GAGVSQSPSNKVTEKGKDVELRCDPISGHTALYWYRQSLGQGLEFLIYFQGNSAPDKSGLPSDRFSAERTGGSVSTLTIQRTQQEDSAVYLCASSLRTSGSEAQYFGPGTRLTVL.

There are a few counts of this clone. The chain is built from TRBV2 and TRBJ2-5; D is undetermined. Germline loops: CDR1 SNHLY, CDR2 FYNNEI. This CDR3 spans 12 amino acids. With 6 bases removed from V and 3 bases from J, the gap between germline ends came to 8 bases. The CDR3 sequence: CASRDIEETQYF. Here the CDR3 DNA reads TGTGCCAGCAGAGACATAGAAGAGACCCAGTACTTC. The complete variable domain, with remaining parts taken from reference TRBV2 and TRBJ2-5, reads EPEVTQTPSHQVTQMGQEVILRCVPISNHLYFYWYRQILGQKVEFLVSFYNNEISEKSEIFDDQFSVERPDGSNFTLKIRSTKLEDSAMYFCASRDIEETQYFGPGTRLLVL.

This clone has a count of ten or more. This rearrangement joins TRBV7-9 to TRBJ1-5; unclear D gene. CDR1 is SEHNR and CDR2 is FQNEAQ in the germline V gene (reference sequence). CDR3 length: 13 residues. V was shortened by 5 bases and J by 5 bases, with 10 bases between the two germline ends. CDR3 in amino acids: CASSRADYQPQHF. Here the CDR3 DNA reads TGTGCCAGCAGCCGGGCGGATTATCAGCCCCAGCATTTT.

This clone was seen a few times. This sample also contains other DNA sequences that code for the same CDR3. The V and J genes are TRBV4-3 and TRBJ2-1; no reliable D call. The CDR3 sequence is 13 residues long. V was cut by 2 bases and J by 4 bases, with 6 bases left in between. Germline V gene sequence: CDR1 LGHNA, CDR2 YSLEER. CDR3 sequence: CASSQQVYNEQFF. As DNA, the CDR3 is TGCGCCAGCAGCCAACAGGTTTACAATGAGCAGTTCTTC.

The table lists this clone with a few counts. The chain employs TRBV11-3 and TRBJ2-5; 7 bases are shared with TRBD2. Germline CDR1 is SGHNT and CDR2 is YENEEA. There are 16 residues in the CDR3. After removal of 0 bases from V and 6 bases from J, the junction contained 10 bases not matched to a gene. The CDR3 DNA follows: TGTGCCAGCAGCTTAGAAAGCGTGGGAGGGCCGAAGACCCAGTACTTC. Amino acids: CASSLESVGGPKTQYF. The full variable domain, with the rest looked up from reference TRBV11-3 and TRBJ2-5, is EAGVVQSPRYKIIEKKQPVAFWCNPISGHNTLYWYLQNLGQGPELLIRYENEEAVDDSQLPKDRFSAERLKGVDSTLKIQPAELGDSAVYLCASSLESVGGPKTQYFGPGTRLLVL.

Ten or more counts support this clone. The V gene is TRBV6-5, the J gene TRBJ2-6; D ambiguous. Trimming left V 8 bases short and J 0 bases short, with 8 bases between. In germline, CDR1 is MNHEY, CDR2 SVGAGI. This CDR3 is 14 amino acids long. CDR3 nucleotide sequence: TGTGCCAGCCGGGTTCTCTCTGGGGCCAACGTCCTGACTTTC. Its protein is CASRVLSGANVLTF.

In this sample, this clone turned up a few times. V usage is TRBV11-3 and J usage is TRBJ2-5; unclear D gene. Germline CDR1 SGHNT, CDR2 YENEEA. The V end was cut by 1 base, the J end by 4 bases, with 10 bases between. The CDR3 is 14 amino acids. The CDR3 DNA is TGTGCCAGCAGCTTAGCCCCCTGGGTAGAGACCCAGTACTTC. Protein sequence: CASSLAPWVETQYF.